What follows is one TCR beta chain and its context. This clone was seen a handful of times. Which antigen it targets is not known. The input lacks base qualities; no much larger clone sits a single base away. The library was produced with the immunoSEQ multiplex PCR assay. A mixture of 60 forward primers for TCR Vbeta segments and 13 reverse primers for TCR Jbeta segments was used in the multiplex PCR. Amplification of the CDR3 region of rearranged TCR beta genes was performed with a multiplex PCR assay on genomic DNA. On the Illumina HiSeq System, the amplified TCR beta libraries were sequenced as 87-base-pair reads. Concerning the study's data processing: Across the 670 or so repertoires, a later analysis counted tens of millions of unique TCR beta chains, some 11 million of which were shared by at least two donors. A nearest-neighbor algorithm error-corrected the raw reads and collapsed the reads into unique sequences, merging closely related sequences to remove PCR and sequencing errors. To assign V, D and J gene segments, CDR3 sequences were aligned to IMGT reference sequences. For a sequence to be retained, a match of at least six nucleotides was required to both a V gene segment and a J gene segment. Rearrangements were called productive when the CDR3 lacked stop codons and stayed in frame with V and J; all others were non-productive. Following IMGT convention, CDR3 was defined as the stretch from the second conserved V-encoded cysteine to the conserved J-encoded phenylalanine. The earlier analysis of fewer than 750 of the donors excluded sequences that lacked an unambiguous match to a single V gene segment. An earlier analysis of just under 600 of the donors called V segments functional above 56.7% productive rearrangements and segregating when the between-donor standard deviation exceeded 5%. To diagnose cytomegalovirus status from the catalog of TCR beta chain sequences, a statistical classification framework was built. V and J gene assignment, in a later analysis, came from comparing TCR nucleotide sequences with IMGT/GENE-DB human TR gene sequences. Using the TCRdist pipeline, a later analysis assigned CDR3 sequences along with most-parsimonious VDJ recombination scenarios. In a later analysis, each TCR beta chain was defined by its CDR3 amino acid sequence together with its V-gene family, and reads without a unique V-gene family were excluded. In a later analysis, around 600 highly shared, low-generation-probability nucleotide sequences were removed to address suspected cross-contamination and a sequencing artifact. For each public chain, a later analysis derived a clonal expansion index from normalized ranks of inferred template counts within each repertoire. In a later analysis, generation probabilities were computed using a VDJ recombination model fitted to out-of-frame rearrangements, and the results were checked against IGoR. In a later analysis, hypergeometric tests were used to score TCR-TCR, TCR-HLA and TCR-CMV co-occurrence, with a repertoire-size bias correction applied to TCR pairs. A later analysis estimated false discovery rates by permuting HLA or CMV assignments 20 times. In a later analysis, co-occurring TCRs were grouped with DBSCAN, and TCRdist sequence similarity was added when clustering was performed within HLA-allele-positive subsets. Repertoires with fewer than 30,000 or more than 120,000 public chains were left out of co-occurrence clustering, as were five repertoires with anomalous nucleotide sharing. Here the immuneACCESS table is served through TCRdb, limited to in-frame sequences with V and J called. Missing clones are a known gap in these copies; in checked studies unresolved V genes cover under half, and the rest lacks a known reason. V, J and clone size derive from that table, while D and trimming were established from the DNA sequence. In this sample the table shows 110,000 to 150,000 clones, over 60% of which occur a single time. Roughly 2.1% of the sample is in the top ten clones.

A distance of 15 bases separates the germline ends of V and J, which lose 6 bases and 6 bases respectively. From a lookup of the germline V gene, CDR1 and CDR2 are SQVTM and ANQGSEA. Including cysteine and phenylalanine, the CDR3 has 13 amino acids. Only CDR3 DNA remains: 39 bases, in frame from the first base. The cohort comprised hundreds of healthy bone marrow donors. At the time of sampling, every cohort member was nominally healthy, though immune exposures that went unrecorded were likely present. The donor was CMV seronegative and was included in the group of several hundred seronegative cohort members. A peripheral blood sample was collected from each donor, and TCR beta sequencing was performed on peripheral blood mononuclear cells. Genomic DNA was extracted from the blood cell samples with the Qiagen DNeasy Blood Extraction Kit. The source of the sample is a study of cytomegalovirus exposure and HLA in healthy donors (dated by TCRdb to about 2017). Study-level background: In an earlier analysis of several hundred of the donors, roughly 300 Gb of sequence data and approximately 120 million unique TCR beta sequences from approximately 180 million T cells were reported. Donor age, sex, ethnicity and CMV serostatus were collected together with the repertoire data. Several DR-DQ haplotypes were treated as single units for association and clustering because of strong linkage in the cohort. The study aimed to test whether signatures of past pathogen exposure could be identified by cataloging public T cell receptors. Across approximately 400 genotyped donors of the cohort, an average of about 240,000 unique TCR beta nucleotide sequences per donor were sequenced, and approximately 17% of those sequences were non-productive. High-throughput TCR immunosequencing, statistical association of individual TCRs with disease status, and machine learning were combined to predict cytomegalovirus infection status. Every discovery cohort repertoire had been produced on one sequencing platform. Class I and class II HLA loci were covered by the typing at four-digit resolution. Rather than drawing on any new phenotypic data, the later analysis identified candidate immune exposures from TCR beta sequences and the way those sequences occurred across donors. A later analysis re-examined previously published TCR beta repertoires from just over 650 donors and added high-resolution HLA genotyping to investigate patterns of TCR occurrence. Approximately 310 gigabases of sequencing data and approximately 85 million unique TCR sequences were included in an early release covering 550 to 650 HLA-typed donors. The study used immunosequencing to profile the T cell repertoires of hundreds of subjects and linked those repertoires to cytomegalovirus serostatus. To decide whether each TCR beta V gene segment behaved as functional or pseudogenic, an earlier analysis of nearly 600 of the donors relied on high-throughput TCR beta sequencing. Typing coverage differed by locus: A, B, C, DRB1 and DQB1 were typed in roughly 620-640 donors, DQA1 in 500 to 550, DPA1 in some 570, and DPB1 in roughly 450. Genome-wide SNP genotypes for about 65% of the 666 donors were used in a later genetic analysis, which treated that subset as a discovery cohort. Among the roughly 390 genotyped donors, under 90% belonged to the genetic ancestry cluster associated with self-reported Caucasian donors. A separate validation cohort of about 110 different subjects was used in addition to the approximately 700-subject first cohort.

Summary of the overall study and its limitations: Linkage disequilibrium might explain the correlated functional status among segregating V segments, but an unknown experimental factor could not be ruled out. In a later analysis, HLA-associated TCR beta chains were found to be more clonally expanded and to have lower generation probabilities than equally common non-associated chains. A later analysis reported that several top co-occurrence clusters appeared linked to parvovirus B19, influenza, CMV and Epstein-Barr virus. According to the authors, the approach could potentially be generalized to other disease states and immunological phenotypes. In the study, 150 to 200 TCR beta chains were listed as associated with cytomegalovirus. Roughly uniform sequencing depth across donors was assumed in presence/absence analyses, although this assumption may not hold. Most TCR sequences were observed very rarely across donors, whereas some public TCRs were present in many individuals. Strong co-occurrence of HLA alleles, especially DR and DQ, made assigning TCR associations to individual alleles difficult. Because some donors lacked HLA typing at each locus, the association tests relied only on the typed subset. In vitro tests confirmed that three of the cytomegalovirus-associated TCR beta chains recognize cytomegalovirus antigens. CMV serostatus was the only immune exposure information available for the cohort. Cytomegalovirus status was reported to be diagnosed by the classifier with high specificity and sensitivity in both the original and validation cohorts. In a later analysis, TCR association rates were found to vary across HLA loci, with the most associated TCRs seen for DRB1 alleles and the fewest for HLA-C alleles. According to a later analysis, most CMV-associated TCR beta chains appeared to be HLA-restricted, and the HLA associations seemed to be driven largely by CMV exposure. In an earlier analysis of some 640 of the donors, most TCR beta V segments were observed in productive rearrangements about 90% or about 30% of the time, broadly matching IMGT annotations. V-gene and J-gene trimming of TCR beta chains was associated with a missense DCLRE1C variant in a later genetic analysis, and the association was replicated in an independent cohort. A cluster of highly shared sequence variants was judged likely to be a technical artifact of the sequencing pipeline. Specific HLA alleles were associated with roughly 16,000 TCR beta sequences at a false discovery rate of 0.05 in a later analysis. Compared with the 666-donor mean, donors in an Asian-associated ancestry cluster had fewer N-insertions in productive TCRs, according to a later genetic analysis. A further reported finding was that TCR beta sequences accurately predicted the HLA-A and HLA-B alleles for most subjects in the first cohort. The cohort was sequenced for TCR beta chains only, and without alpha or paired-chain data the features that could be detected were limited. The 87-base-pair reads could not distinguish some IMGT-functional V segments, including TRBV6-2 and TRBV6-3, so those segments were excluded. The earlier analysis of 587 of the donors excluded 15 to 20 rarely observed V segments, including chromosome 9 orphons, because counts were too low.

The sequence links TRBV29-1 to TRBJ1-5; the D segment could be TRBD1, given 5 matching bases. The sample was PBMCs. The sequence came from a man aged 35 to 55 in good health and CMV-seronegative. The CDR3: CSVREGSGQPQHF. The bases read TGCAGCGTGAGGGAGGGGTCCGGTCAGCCCCAGCATTTT.